This T cell receptor beta chain comes out of a study of blood T cell repertoires in COVID-19 (dated by TCRdb to about 2020). Turning to the overall study: Samples from collaborators originated in the United States, Italy and Spain and spanned both the acute and convalescent phases of COVID-19. The prospective study material was composed of cDNA or gDNA derived from T cells, B-cell-depleted T cells, or PBMCs. The dataset comprised deeply sampled blood TCRbeta repertoires from subjects exposed to, actively infected with, or recovered from COVID-19. The repertoires were released in a freely available public database intended as a resource for research on the immune response to SARS-CoV-2. Samples came from the ongoing ImmuneRACE study (first 160 participants) plus 1,254 subjects from 6 global collaborators. Sample metadata almost always included a de-identified subject ID, COVID-19 status, age in years and sex. Where HLA class I and class II types were available, the types were taken from metadata supplied by the sample provider, not from assay-based typing.

General findings and caveats noted by the study authors: The quantity of clinical and demographic metadata differed by source and by participant and was supplied without curation.

With regard to this clone: Its binding antigen is unknown. Qualities for individual bases were not recorded, and no much larger clone is one base off.

The immunoSEQ Assay, a bias-controlled multiplex PCR, was used to amplify TCRbeta CDR3 regions from genomic DNA. The original methods were these. The number of nucleated cells in each sample was estimated by amplification of reference gene primers within the assay. To quantify the absolute abundance of each unique TCRbeta CDR3 rearrangement, sequence reads were collapsed and filtered. For each sample, productive Simpson clonality was calculated by taking the square root of Simpson's diversity index across productive rearrangements. Drawn from immuneACCESS, this table holds only the in-frame rearrangements with V and J called that TCRdb kept. Clones are partly lost; checked studies trace under half to an unresolved V gene and leave the rest unexplained. That table is the source of V, J and clone size, and D and trimming were worked out from the DNA. This sample lists a few hundred thousand clones; 80% to 85% were detected once. The ten largest clonotypes hold approximately 5.3% of the sample.

Germline trimming: 4 bases from V, 5 bases from J; junction bases outside gene matches: 8. The CDR3 measures 15 amino acids from cysteine to phenylalanine. The retained sequence is limited to the CDR3, 45 bases, with the frame set at the first base. The germline V gene provides CDR1 LGHNT and CDR2 FRNRAP. Whole blood was collected in K2EDTA tubes by collaborating institutions according to the institutions' own protocols. For TCRbeta analysis, collaborator samples were shipped as frozen whole blood, as isolated PBMCs, or as DNA extracted from either sample type. This TCR was sampled from a human donor in a cohort sampled during active COVID-19. The chain is assembled from TRBV12-5 and TRBJ2-5; TRBD1 fits 9 bases in the junction. The sample taken for sequencing was peripheral blood. The CDR3 reads as follows: CASGYITGGRETQYF. In nucleotides, the sequence is TGTGCTAGTGGTTATATAACAGGGGGCCGTGAGACCCAGTACTTC. Supplemented by the reference TRBV12-5 and TRBJ2-5 proteins around the CDR3, the complete variable domain is DARVTQTPRHKVTEMGQEVTMRCQPILGHNTVFWYRQTMMQGLELLAYFRNRAPLDDSGMPKDRFSAEMPDATLATLKIQPSEPRDSAVYFCASGYITGGRETQYFGPGTRLLVL.